The 28 T cell receptor beta chains below come from one sample, sequenced in a study of blood T cell repertoires in COVID-19. Sequenced by immunoSEQ multiplex PCR; TCRdb stores in-frame clones only, minus some. The table shows tens of thousands of clones, with 80% occurring only once. The specimen was peripheral blood. The receptors stem from a human donor in a cohort sampled during active COVID-19.

V gene TRBV29-1 combines with J gene TRBJ2-4; 7 positions agree with TRBD1. Germline assignment: CDR1 SQVTM and CDR2 ANQGSEA. J lost 7 bases, V lost 4 bases, and 4 bases had no gene match. The CDR3 is 12 amino acids. This CDR3 reads CSVVTGVNIQYF. In DNA, the CDR3 is TGCAGCGTTGTCACAGGGGTGAACATTCAGTACTTC. Variable domain in full (rest from reference TRBV29-1 and TRBJ2-4): SAVISQKPSRDICQRGTSLTIQCQVDSQVTMMFWYRQQPGQSLTLIATANQGSEATYESGFVIDKFPISRPNLTFSTLTVSNMSPEDSSIYLCSVVTGVNIQYFGAGTRLSVL.

This chain joins TRBV11-2 and TRBJ2-7; TRBD2 might be the D (6 bases). The length of the CDR3 is 14 residues. Germline values: CDR1 SGHAT, CDR2 FQNNGV. The germline V and J ends were trimmed by 3 bases and 10 bases, with 19 bases remaining between them. DNA for the CDR3: TGTGCCAGCAGCTTCTTGCGGGGTGCCGGGGAACAGTACTTC. Translation: CASSFLRGAGEQYF.

A single count supports this clone. The chain uses TRBV18 and TRBJ1-1, with D hard to call. Germline CDR1 is KGHSH and CDR2 is LQKENI. The CDR3 spans 14 residues. V shed 0 bases and J shed 13 bases, with 18 bases lying between them. This chain's CDR3 is CASSPPTRQEVVFF. The CDR3 DNA is TGTGCCAGCTCACCACCAACACGGCAAGAGGTAGTTTTCTTT. The full variable domain, in which reference TRBV18 and TRBJ1-1 provide the parts outside the CDR3, is NAGVMQNPRHLVRRRGQEARLRCSPMKGHSHVYWYRQLPEEGLKFMVYLQKENIIDESGMPKERFSAEFPKEGPSILRIQQVVRGDSAAYFCASSPPTRQEVVFFGQGTRLTVV.

This rearrangement joins TRBV3-1 (or the pseudogene TRBV3-2) to TRBJ2-1; possibly TRBD2 for D (6 bases). The CDR3 is 14 amino acids. Trimming removed 1 base from V and 5 bases from J, with 9 bases in between. CDR1 is LGHDT and CDR2 is YNNKEL in the germline V gene (reference sequence). CDR3 in amino acids: CASSQVAADNEQFF. CDR3 DNA sequence: TGTGCCAGCAGCCAAGTAGCGGCTGACAATGAGCAGTTCTTC.

The sample holds many counts of this clone. V is TRBV6-6 and J is TRBJ1-4; TRBD1 matches 7 bases. V was clipped by 2 bases and J by 8 bases; unmatched bases: 5. This CDR3 comprises 14 residues. Germline V gives CDR1 MNHNY, CDR2 SVGAGI (reference sequence). The CDR3 nucleotides are TGTGCCAGCAGTTACGGAGGGGGCACGGAAAAACTGTTTTTT. Its protein is CASSYGGGTEKLFF.

The rearrangement joins TRBV10-3 to TRBJ1-5; no firm D call. The germline CDR1 and CDR2 sequences are ENHRY and SYGVKD. The V end lost 4 bases, the J end lost 5 bases, and 12 bases lay between the germline ends. The CDR3 sequence is 14 residues long. As DNA, the CDR3 is TGTGCCATCAGTGCCAGGCATCGCGATCAGCCCCAGCATTTT. It yields the protein CAISARHRDQPQHF.

The CDR3 here is CAWTTGRNEKLFF. The CDR3 DNA follows: TGTGCCTGGACGACAGGGCGTAATGAAAAACTGTTTTTT. The chain uses TRBV30 and TRBJ1-4, with 7 bases matching TRBD1. The CDR3 runs 13 residues. CDR1 and CDR2 (germline): GTSNPN, SVGIG (reference sequence). The junction had 3 bases not matched to a gene; V was cut back by 4 bases and J by 4 bases.

V is TRBV28 and J is TRBJ2-1; no reliable D call. The CDR3 is 14 amino acids. Trimming removed 6 bases at V and 3 bases at J, with 12 bases between. Germline values: CDR1 MDHEN, CDR2 SYDVKM. CDR3 sequence reads: CASSRPSGYNEQFF. In nucleotides, the CDR3 is TGTGCCAGCAGCCGTCCCTCGGGCTACAATGAGCAGTTCTTC.

This rearrangement joins TRBV18 to TRBJ1-1; D perhaps matches TRBD1 (6 bases). Germline CDR1 and CDR2: KGHSH and LQKENI. Trimming removed 3 bases at V and 6 bases at J, with 11 bases between. The CDR3 sequence is 13 residues long. The CDR3 region is CASSPGDKSEAFF. For the CDR3, the DNA is TGTGCCAGCTCACCCGGGGACAAGTCTGAAGCTTTCTTT.

The rearrangement links TRBV2 to TRBJ2-5, with 7 bases matching TRBD1. CDR1 is SNHLY, CDR2 FYNNEI, per germline. The CDR3 runs to 14 residues. Germline trimming cut 7 bases from V and 7 bases from J; bases unmatched to any gene: 12. DNA for the CDR3: TGTGCCAGCACCTTCGCAGACAGGGCAGCGACCCAGTACTTC. This gives the protein CASTFADRAATQYF. Variable domain in full (rest from reference TRBV2 and TRBJ2-5): EPEVTQTPSHQVTQMGQEVILRCVPISNHLYFYWYRQILGQKVEFLVSFYNNEISEKSEIFDDQFSVERPDGSNFTLKIRSTKLEDSAMYFCASTFADRAATQYFGPGTRLLVL.

In this sample, this clone turned up once. The rearrangement links TRBV19 to TRBJ2-3; possibly TRBD2 for D (5 bases). Germline CDR1 is LNHDA and CDR2 is SQIVND (reference sequence). This CDR3 region has 15 residues. V lost 3 bases, J lost 7 bases, and 17 bases lay in between. The CDR3 spells CASSIGLRDRNTQYF. CDR3 nucleotide sequence: TGTGCCAGTAGTATTGGACTGAGGGATAGGAATACGCAGTATTTT. Together with reference TRBV19 and TRBJ2-3, the CDR3 gives the full variable domain: DGGITQSPKYLFRKEGQNVTLSCEQNLNHDAMYWYRQDPGQGLRLIYYSQIVNDFQKGDIAEGYSVSREKKESFPLTVTSAQKNPTAFYLCASSIGLRDRNTQYFGPGTRLTVL.

This chain connects TRBV6-2 or TRBV6-3 to TRBJ1-1; D not certain. CDR1 MNHEY and CDR2 SVGEGT come from the germline V gene. V was cut by 5 bases and J by 1 base, with 8 bases left in between. The CDR3 extends over 13 amino acids. The CDR3 loop reads CASSVDANTEAFF. CDR3 coding DNA: TGTGCCAGCAGTGTAGATGCGAACACTGAAGCTTTCTTT.

The table lists this clone with a count of one. The V gene is TRBV4-1, the J gene TRBJ1-2; 9 nucleotides line up with TRBD1. Unmatched junction bases numbered 10, after V lost 1 base and J lost 4 bases. Germline V CDR1 and CDR2: MGHRA, YSYEKL. This CDR3 contains 17 residues. CDR3 region: CASSQAPGQGGTYGYTF. The DNA of the CDR3 is TGCGCCAGCAGCCAAGCCCCGGGACAGGGAGGGACCTATGGCTACACCTTC.

The chain joins TRBV5-6 to TRBJ2-4; D may be TRBD1 (6 bases). The CDR3 length is 15 residues. Trimming cost V 4 bases and J 6 bases, with 17 bases left between them. Germline lookup yields CDR1 SGHDT and CDR2 YYEEEE. This CDR3 is CASSTPRQVANIQYF. The CDR3 DNA reads TGTGCCAGCAGCACTCCCCGACAGGTTGCAAACATTCAGTACTTC.

The chain uses TRBV5-4 and TRBJ2-2; possibly TRBD1 for D (5 bases). The CDR3 totals 15 residues. Germline CDR1 SGHNT, CDR2 YYREEE (reference sequence). Trimming removed 4 bases at V and 4 bases at J, with 14 bases between. Here the CDR3 DNA reads TGTGCCAGCAGCCCGCCCCCAGGGTTCACCGGGGAGCTGTTTTTT. It is translated as CASSPPPGFTGELFF. The whole variable domain, filled in from reference TRBV5-4 and TRBJ2-2, reads ETGVTQSPTHLIKTRGQQVTLRCSSQSGHNTVSWYQQALGQGPQFIFQYYREEENGRGNFPPRFSGLQFPNYSSELNVNALELDDSALYLCASSPPPGFTGELFFGEGSRLTVL.

The chain joins TRBV28 to TRBJ1-5; D is unclear. Germline CDR1 and CDR2: MDHEN and SYDVKM. With 7 bases removed from V and 11 bases from J, the gap between germline ends came to 15 bases. CDR3 size: 12 residues. Here the CDR3 DNA reads TGTGCCAGCACTTCCCCGAGAGGAGCCCAGCATTTT. This gives the protein CASTSPRGAQHF.

The genes are TRBV5-6 and TRBJ1-2; 11 bases line up with TRBD1. Germline CDR1 reads SGHDT; CDR2 reads YYEEEE. Trimming at V came to 4 bases and at J to 5 bases, leaving 4 bases not matched to a gene. This CDR3 has 14 residues. CDR3 nucleotides: TGTGCCAGCAGCGGGACAGGGGGGAGGTATGGCTACACCTTC. Translation: CASSGTGGRYGYTF. The full variable domain, completed using reference TRBV5-6 and TRBJ1-2, is DAGVTQSPTHLIKTRGQQVTLRCSPKSGHDTVSWYQQALGQGPQFIFQYYEEEERQRGNFPDRFSGHQFPNYSSELNVNALLLGDSALYLCASSGTGGRYGYTFGSGTRLTVV.

The chain uses TRBV12-3 or TRBV12-4 and TRBJ1-2; 8 nucleotides line up with TRBD1. The CDR3 totals 13 residues. The J segment lost 7 bases and the V segment lost 5 bases, leaving 6 bases of the junction unmatched. CDR3 bases: TGTGCCAGCAGTACGGGACAGGCGGGTGGCTACACCTTC. This sequence encodes CASSTGQAGGYTF.

Notes on this clone: A much larger clone differs from this one at a single base, so this may be a read error. Within the sample, other DNA sequences also encode this same CDR3. The chain joins TRBV11-3 to TRBJ2-1; D perhaps matches TRBD2 (5 bases). Germline V lookup: CDR1 SGHNT, CDR2 YENEEA. The CDR3 consists of 11 residues. Deletions cut 5 bases from V and 7 bases from J, with 6 bases between. The CDR3 DNA reads as TGTGCCAGCAGCCGGGGTAATGAGCAGTTCTTC. This sequence encodes CASSRGNEQFF.

The CDR3 DNA follows: TGTGCCAGCGGAATCGGAGGTAGGGCTCAAGAGACCCAGTACTTC. This gives the protein CASGIGGRAQETQYF. This chain connects TRBV18 to TRBJ2-5, with a possible D match to TRBD2 (5 bases). V was cut by 8 bases and J by 2 bases, with 18 bases left in between. The germline V gene has CDR1 KGHSH and CDR2 LQKENI. The CDR3 is 15 residues long.

The V gene is TRBV6-6, the J gene TRBJ2-3; unclear D gene. The CDR3 loop spans 12 amino acids. V lost 2 bases and J 6 bases, leaving 6 bases between the germline ends. Germline V lookup: CDR1 MNHNY, CDR2 SVGAGI (reference sequence). CDR3 coding DNA: TGTGCCAGCAGTTACCAGTGGGATACGCAGTATTTT. This codes for CASSYQWDTQYF.

J is TRBJ1-3 and V is TRBV7-9, with TRBD1 matching 12 bases. Germline values: CDR1 SEHNR, CDR2 FQNEAQ (reference sequence). Trimming took 3 bases from V and 3 from J; bases not matched to a gene: 9. CDR3 length equals 18 residues. The CDR3 nucleotides read TGTGCCAGCAGCTTCCCGGCGCGGGACAGGGGGCTTGGAAACACCATATATTTT. It is translated as CASSFPARDRGLGNTIYF.

V is TRBV7-8 and J is TRBJ2-2; D may be TRBD2 (7 bases). The CDR3 sequence is 14 residues long. Germline-derived CDR1 and CDR2 are SGHVS and FQNEAQ. Trimming stripped 6 bases from V and 4 bases from J, with 12 bases between. The CDR3, as DNA: TGTGCCAGCAGACCGGGGGGCGGCACCGGGGAGCTGTTTTTT. This sequence encodes CASRPGGGTGELFF.

This clone turned up a few times. The rearrangement joins TRBV25-1 to TRBJ1-4, with D perhaps matching TRBD1 (5 bases). CDR1 and CDR2 from the germline V gene are MGHDK and SYGVNS. V was clipped by 10 bases and J by 7 bases, with 31 bases between them. This CDR3 has 18 residues. The CDR3 DNA sequence: TGTGCCAACACACGCTCCTTGACAGCGCTCCGGTGGGGTGAAAAACTGTTTTTT. Protein: CANTRSLTALRWGEKLFF.

The genes are TRBV9 and TRBJ2-7; the D gene is possibly TRBD1 (6 bases). This CDR3 has 14 amino acids. The V gene lost 2 bases and the J gene lost 7 bases, with 16 bases spanning the gap. The V gene's germline CDR1 is SGDLS and CDR2 YYNGEE. CDR3 in amino acids: CASSVRGHDGEQYF. The DNA for the CDR3 is TGTGCCAGCAGCGTGAGGGGACACGACGGTGAGCAGTACTTC.

The chain employs TRBV28 and TRBJ1-2; tentatively, D is TRBD1 (6 bases). The V gene lost 2 bases and the J gene lost 8 bases, with 12 bases spanning the gap. Germline assignment: CDR1 MDHEN and CDR2 SYDVKM. There are 13 residues in the CDR3. CDR3 DNA: TGTGCCAGCAGTTTAGCGCAGGGGCTCGGCTACACCTTC. This translates into CASSLAQGLGYTF.

This clone was counted a few times. The chain carries TRBV5-1 and TRBJ1-1, with TRBD1 identical over 7 bases. Germline V gene data show CDR1 as SGHRS and CDR2 as YFSETQ. The junction had 8 bases not matched to a gene; V was cut back by 4 bases and J by 2 bases. The CDR3 spans 15 residues. DNA of the CDR3: TGCGCCAGCAGCGGGCACGGGACAGCCAACACTGAAGCTTTCTTT. Translating it yields CASSGHGTANTEAFF.

This sequence joins TRBV4-1 and TRBJ2-4; 10 bases agree with TRBD1. This CDR3 comprises 15 residues. The ends lost 2 bases at V and 6 bases at J; junction bases unmatched: 4. CDR1 is MGHRA, CDR2 YSYEKL, per germline. The DNA for the CDR3 is TGCGCCAGCAGCCAATCCCGGACAGGGGGAAACATTCAGTACTTC. Translated: CASSQSRTGGNIQYF.